This T cell receptor (beta chain) is drawn from a study of blood T cell repertoires in COVID-19. In the case of this clone: An end of the junction differs from the germline gene, which may be a read error.

Generated by immunoSEQ multiplex PCR, the TCRdb table keeps only in-frame clones and is missing some. The sample has 300,000 to 400,000 clones, around nine tenths seen once. The CDR3 has 13 residues. CDR1 and CDR2 (germline): SSHAT, FNYEAQ (reference sequence). J is TRBJ2-2 and V is TRBV7-7; tentative D call: TRBD2 (6 bases). This sequence originates from a man aged 55-75 years who had recovered from COVID-19. Sequenced: PBMCs or T cells enriched from blood (not recorded which). CDR3: CASSWAGTGELFF. CDR3 nucleotides: TGTGCTAGCAGCTGGGCGGGGACCGGGGAGCTGTTTTTT.